Below, 30 T cell receptor beta chains from the same sample are listed, as sequenced in a study of T cell responses to AZD1222 COVID-19 vaccine. Profiling relied on immunoSEQ multiplex PCR, and the TCRdb table lists in-frame clones only, not all of them. The sample records roughly 60,000 clones, 70% to 90% being singletons. Specimen: peripheral blood, collected on day 0 of AZD1222 vaccination. The receptor set was obtained from an adult in good health.

The rearrangement links TRBV6-1 to TRBJ1-2; perhaps TRBD1 as D (5 bases). Germline values: CDR1 MNHNS, CDR2 SASEGT. The CDR3 sequence is 14 residues long. V shed 0 bases and J shed 5 bases, with 10 bases lying between them. The CDR3 is CASSEAGAGYGYTF. CDR3 bases: TGTGCCAGCAGTGAAGCTGGGGCAGGGTATGGCTACACCTTC.

This chain uses TRBV3-1 (or the pseudogene TRBV3-2) with TRBJ2-2; 9 bases are shared with TRBD1. This CDR3 is built from 15 residues. The V gene end was trimmed by 4 bases and the J gene end by 5 bases; junction bases not matched to a gene: 5. Looked up from germline, CDR1 is LGHDT and CDR2 is YNNKEL (reference sequence). The CDR3 spells CASSRGQGRTGELFF. Written as DNA, the CDR3 is TGTGCCAGCAGCCGCGGACAGGGGAGGACCGGGGAGCTGTTTTTT.

The CDR3 DNA sequence: TGCAGCGTGAAAGAGGGGGACCTAGAGACCCAGTACTTC. Its protein product is CSVKEGDLETQYF. This chain links TRBV29-1 with TRBJ2-5, with D perhaps matching TRBD1 (6 bases). This CDR3 is built from 13 residues. Trimming left V 6 bases short and J 4 bases short, with 15 bases between. From germline, CDR1 is SQVTM and CDR2 ANQGSEA.

The chain couples TRBV3-1 (or the pseudogene TRBV3-2) to TRBJ1-6; D perhaps matches TRBD1 (5 bases). CDR1 is LGHDT, CDR2 YNNKEL, per germline (reference sequence). The V and J ends lost 2 bases and 12 bases respectively, with 17 bases between them. CDR3 length: 15 amino acids. CDR3 nucleotide sequence: TGTGCCAGCAGCCAATCGGGGCAGTCGCGGGGACCCCTCCACTTT. Protein: CASSQSGQSRGPLHF.

The chain combines TRBV30 with TRBJ1-1; D possibly corresponds to TRBD1 (6 bases). Trimming took 5 bases from V and 4 from J, leaving 17 bases between them. The V gene's germline CDR1 is GTSNPN and CDR2 SVGIG (reference sequence). The CDR3 contains 14 residues. CDR3 region: CAWQTGRWGTEAFF. As DNA, the CDR3 is TGTGCCTGGCAGACAGGCCGCTGGGGCACTGAAGCTTTCTTT. The full variable domain, in which reference TRBV30 and TRBJ1-1 provide the parts outside the CDR3, is SQTIHQWPATLVQPVGSPLSLECTVEGTSNPNLYWYRQAAGRGLQLLFYSVGIGQISSEVPQNLSASRPQDRQFILSSKKLLLSDSGFYLCAWQTGRWGTEAFFGQGTRLTVV.

The gene calls are TRBV7-8 and TRBJ1-3; no reliable D call. Germline loops: CDR1 SGHVS, CDR2 FQNEAQ. The CDR3 is 12 amino acids. V lost 3 bases and J lost 4, with 4 bases in between. Here the CDR3 reads CASSLLGNTIYF. CDR3 in DNA: TGTGCCAGCAGCTTGTTGGGAAACACCATATATTTT.

The chain links TRBV5-1 to TRBJ2-7, with 10 bases aligning to TRBD2. The V gene's germline CDR1 is SGHRS and CDR2 YFSETQ. J was trimmed by 4 bases and V by 0 bases; bases with no gene match: 4. The CDR3 loop spans 15 amino acids. In DNA, the CDR3 is TGCGCCAGCAGCTTGGGACTAGCGGGCCTTTACGAGCAGTACTTC. As protein: CASSLGLAGLYEQYF.

This chain joins TRBV11-1 and TRBJ1-3; TRBD1 might be the D (6 bases). The length of the CDR3 is 15 residues. Looked up from germline, CDR1 is SGHAT and CDR2 is FQDESV (reference sequence). Between the trimmed V and J ends, which lost 4 bases and 11 bases, there was a span of 21 bases. CDR3 coding DNA: TGTGCCAGCAGCTCGGGCCGGGACACCCGGCGATCCATATATTTT. It yields the protein CASSSGRDTRRSIYF.

J is TRBJ1-1 and V is TRBV5-1, with D possibly matching TRBD1 (5 bases). There are 14 residues in the CDR3. Looked up from germline, CDR1 is SGHRS and CDR2 is YFSETQ. Trimming cost V 0 bases and J 6 bases, with 12 bases left between them. The CDR3 DNA reads as TGCGCCAGCAGCTTGGATGGGGCCTCGGCTGAAGCTTTCTTT. It yields the protein CASSLDGASAEAFF.

The chain couples TRBV3-1 (or the pseudogene TRBV3-2) to TRBJ1-1, with no clear D. The germline gives CDR1 LGHDT, CDR2 YNNKEL (reference sequence). The germline V and J ends were trimmed by 1 base and 6 bases, with 12 bases remaining between them. The CDR3 is made up of 14 amino acids. The CDR3 coding sequence is TGTGCCAGCAGCCAAGGGGCCAGCCACGCTGAAGCTTTCTTT. It yields the protein CASSQGASHAEAFF.

This sequence joins TRBV10-3 and TRBJ1-3; TRBD1 is a possible D gene (6 bases). The CDR3 contains 16 residues. With 1 base removed from V and 0 bases from J, the gap between germline ends came to 10 bases. Germline loops: CDR1 ENHRY, CDR2 SYGVKD. The CDR3 loop is CAISEWTALSGNTIYF. The CDR3 nucleotides are TGTGCCATCAGTGAGTGGACAGCACTCTCTGGAAACACCATATATTTT.

The J gene is TRBJ1-1, the V gene TRBV6-5; D may be TRBD1 (6 bases). The V gene's germline CDR1 is MNHEY and CDR2 SVGAGI. The CDR3 extends over 14 amino acids. Trimming cost V 6 bases and J 10 bases, with 21 bases left between them. CDR3 amino acids: CASRGDTQIEGAFF. The CDR3 DNA reads TGTGCCAGCAGGGGGGACACGCAGATTGAAGGAGCTTTCTTT.

The rearrangement uses TRBV2 and TRBJ1-5, with D possibly TRBD1 on 5 matching bases. Deletions cut 6 bases from V and 4 bases from J, with 13 bases between. Germline CDR1 SNHLY, CDR2 FYNNEI. The CDR3 consists of 14 residues. The CDR3 sequence: CASRYRDLNQPQHF. The CDR3 DNA reads TGTGCCAGCAGGTACCGGGACCTAAATCAGCCCCAGCATTTT.

The V call is TRBV5-4, the J call TRBJ1-2; 9 nucleotides match TRBD1. The CDR3 consists of 15 residues. The germline CDR1 and CDR2 sequences are SGHNT and YYREEE (reference sequence). Trimming removed 4 bases from V and 7 bases from J; junction bases left unmatched: 11. CDR3 bases: TGTGCCAGCAGCGCGGGACAGGGAGGAGGAGGTGGCTACACCTTC. Its translation: CASSAGQGGGGGYTF.

The genes are TRBV5-5 and TRBJ1-5; tentative D call: TRBD1 (5 bases). The CDR3 is made up of 15 amino acids. Germline assignment: CDR1 SGHKS and CDR2 YYEKEE (reference sequence). Between the trimmed V and J ends, which lost 4 bases and 5 bases, there was a span of 16 bases. This chain's CDR3 is CASSPTGTSYQPQHF. In DNA, the CDR3 is TGTGCCAGCAGCCCGACGGGGACCTCGTATCAGCCCCAGCATTTT.

The V gene is TRBV6-5, the J gene TRBJ1-6, with D uncertain. V lost 3 bases, J lost 9 bases, and 15 bases lay in between. CDR3 length equals 15 residues. The germline V gene encodes CDR1 MNHEY and CDR2 SVGAGI. CDR3 coding DNA: TGTGCCAGCAGTTATGTCCAGGATGCCACTTCACCCCTCCACTTT. This encodes CASSYVQDATSPLHF.

The chain carries TRBV27 and TRBJ1-1, with D unresolved. Trimming shortened V by 9 bases and J by 7 bases, and 18 bases separated the two germline ends. Germline V gene sequence: CDR1 MNHEY, CDR2 SMNVEV (reference sequence). This CDR3 region has 13 residues. CDR3 amino acids: CARIPGRYYEAFF. The DNA for the CDR3 is TGTGCCAGGATCCCCGGACGGTATTATGAAGCTTTCTTT.

This clone was observed once. This chain connects TRBV2 to TRBJ1-4, with 8 bases that match TRBD1. Germline V gene lookup returns CDR1 SNHLY and CDR2 FYNNEI. The CDR3 is 14 residues long. The V and J ends lost 6 bases and 7 bases, in that order; junction bases with no gene match: 7. CDR3 residues: CASSPGQGVEKLFF. The CDR3 coding sequence is TGTGCCAGCAGCCCAGGACAGGGCGTTGAAAAACTGTTTTTT.

The V call is TRBV5-1, the J call TRBJ1-2; no clear D gene. V was shortened by 0 bases and J by 4 bases, with 16 bases between the two germline ends. This CDR3 has 16 residues. The germline V gene encodes CDR1 SGHRS and CDR2 YFSETQ. CDR3: CASSLEGEISSYGYTF. The CDR3 DNA reads TGCGCCAGCAGCTTGGAAGGCGAAATCTCCTCCTATGGCTACACCTTC.

This chain joins TRBV18 and TRBJ1-5; no firm D call. Trimming shortened V by 3 bases and J by 0 bases, and 9 bases separated the two germline ends. This CDR3 is built from 15 residues. Germline V gene sequence: CDR1 KGHSH, CDR2 LQKENI. Written as DNA, the CDR3 is TGTGCCAGCTCACCTTCCTGGGCTAGCAATCAGCCCCAGCATTTT. It is translated as CASSPSWASNQPQHF. The full variable domain, in which reference TRBV18 and TRBJ1-5 provide the parts outside the CDR3, is NAGVMQNPRHLVRRRGQEARLRCSPMKGHSHVYWYRQLPEEGLKFMVYLQKENIIDESGMPKERFSAEFPKEGPSILRIQQVVRGDSAAYFCASSPSWASNQPQHFGDGTRLSIL.

This sequence joins TRBV6-5 and TRBJ1-3; D possibly corresponds to TRBD1 (5 bases). CDR3 length: 14 amino acids. V dropped 4 bases and J dropped 0 bases, with 7 bases sitting between them. Germline V gene data show CDR1 as MNHEY and CDR2 as SVGAGI. CDR3 nucleotide sequence: TGTGCCAGCAGTTGGGACTTCTCTGGAAACACCATATATTTT. The encoded protein is CASSWDFSGNTIYF.

The V and J genes are TRBV25-1 and TRBJ1-4; the D is unclear. CDR1 is MGHDK and CDR2 is SYGVNS in the germline V gene. This CDR3 comprises 12 residues. The germline V and J ends were trimmed by 3 bases and 7 bases, with 6 bases remaining between them. CDR3 region: CASSDRFEKLFF. CDR3 nucleotides: TGTGCCAGCAGTGACCGATTTGAAAAACTGTTTTTT.

This chain links TRBV12-5 with TRBJ1-5; 9 bases fit TRBD1. From germline, CDR1 is LGHNT and CDR2 FRNRAP. This CDR3 comprises 16 residues. Unmatched junction bases numbered 8, after V lost 5 bases and J lost 3 bases. CDR3 sequence (DNA): TGTGCTAGTGGTCAAGGGACAGGGAAGAACAATCAGCCCCAGCATTTT. Translated, it gives CASGQGTGKNNQPQHF. Combining the CDR3 with reference TRBV12-5 and TRBJ1-5 gives the whole variable domain DARVTQTPRHKVTEMGQEVTMRCQPILGHNTVFWYRQTMMQGLELLAYFRNRAPLDDSGMPKDRFSAEMPDATLATLKIQPSEPRDSAVYFCASGQGTGKNNQPQHFGDGTRLSIL.

The chain couples TRBV6-2 or TRBV6-3 to TRBJ2-7; 8 nucleotides align to TRBD2. Per the germline V gene, CDR1 is MNHEY and CDR2 is SVGEGT. The CDR3 has 15 amino acids. J gave up 0 bases and V 4 bases, and 5 bases lay outside the gene matches. The CDR3 nucleotides read TGTGCCAGCAGTTCCCCGGGGGGGAGCTCCTACGAGCAGTACTTC. Amino acid sequence: CASSSPGGSSYEQYF.

The chain joins TRBV6-5 to TRBJ1-2; TRBD1 aligns across 7 bases. CDR1 is MNHEY and CDR2 is SVGAGI in the germline V gene. The CDR3 extends over 16 amino acids. The ends lost 2 bases at V and 5 bases at J; junction bases unmatched: 11. The CDR3: CASSYRGPQSPYGYTF. The CDR3 DNA reads TGTGCCAGCAGTTACAGGGGGCCCCAGTCCCCTTATGGCTACACCTTC.

The gene calls are TRBV3-1 (or the pseudogene TRBV3-2) and TRBJ1-3, with 9 bases matching TRBD1. Germline values: CDR1 LGHDT, CDR2 YNNKEL (reference sequence). With 1 base clipped from V and 6 bases from J, the junction kept 4 bases outside the gene matches. The length of the CDR3 is 15 residues. The CDR3 sequence is CASSQGGQGVNTIYF. Written as DNA, the CDR3 is TGTGCCAGCAGCCAAGGGGGACAGGGAGTAAACACCATATATTTT.

The sample holds one count of this clone. This rearrangement joins TRBV5-6 to TRBJ2-7; 7 bases map to TRBD1. The length of the CDR3 is 18 residues. Germline V gene sequence: CDR1 SGHDT, CDR2 YYEEEE. V trimming: 3 bases; J trimming: 9 bases; junction bases outside the gene matches: 24. DNA of the CDR3: TGTGCCAGCAGCTCTGCAGGCTCCATATGGGACAGCGAGGATGGGCAGTACTTC. Translated, it gives CASSSAGSIWDSEDGQYF.

V and J are TRBV10-2 and TRBJ2-1; D is perhaps TRBD2 (7 bases). This CDR3 has 17 amino acids. CDR1 is WSHSY and CDR2 is SAAADI in the germline V gene. The V end lost 2 bases, the J end lost 5 bases, and 19 bases lay between the germline ends. The CDR3: CASSEPGEQRGHNEQFF. CDR3 sequence (DNA): TGCGCCAGCAGTGAGCCAGGGGAGCAGCGGGGCCACAATGAGCAGTTCTTC.

J is TRBJ2-7 and V is TRBV6-1, with unresolved D. Germline V gives CDR1 MNHNS, CDR2 SASEGT. Trimming left V 1 base short and J 2 bases short, with 9 bases between. The CDR3 loop spans 14 amino acids. In nucleotides, the CDR3 is TGTGCCAGCAGTGAAGGGACCTACCCCTACGAGCAGTACTTC. Translated: CASSEGTYPYEQYF.

V is TRBV5-1 and J is TRBJ2-3, with TRBD2 matching 10 bases. CDR1 and CDR2 from the germline V gene are SGHRS and YFSETQ. The CDR3 spans 17 residues. Trimming cost V 0 bases and J 1 base; bases outside gene matches: 5. The chain's CDR3 is CASSLAPSGGGTDTQYF. In DNA form, the CDR3 reads TGCGCCAGCAGCTTGGCCCCTAGCGGGGGTGGCACAGATACGCAGTATTTT.